These 13 T cell receptor beta chains were all obtained from the same sample, sequenced in a study of T cell responses to AZD1222 COVID-19 vaccine. Generated by immunoSEQ multiplex PCR, the TCRdb table keeps only in-frame clones and is missing some. The table lists about 180,000 clones, nearly 95% of them singletons. Sequencing was performed on peripheral blood, taken 28 days after the second AZD1222 dose. Receptor source: an adult who received the AZD1222 COVID-19 vaccine.

The chain is built from TRBV4-2 and TRBJ2-7; 9 positions match TRBD2. This CDR3 is 16 amino acids long. Trimming removed 2 bases from V and 2 bases from J; junction bases left unmatched: 7. Germline V gives CDR1 LGHNA, CDR2 YNFKEQ. The DNA of the CDR3 is TGTGCCAGCAGCCAACCGGGACTAGCCTTACCCTACGAGCAGTACTTC. Its translation is CASSQPGLALPYEQYF.

The V gene is TRBV3-1 (or the pseudogene TRBV3-2), the J gene TRBJ2-7; the match to TRBD1 covers 8 bases. Trimming at V came to 4 bases and at J to 3 bases, leaving 8 bases not matched to a gene. The CDR3 runs 15 residues. Germline V CDR1 and CDR2: LGHDT, YNNKEL (reference sequence). This CDR3 is CASSLTDRGGYEQYF. The CDR3, as DNA: TGTGCCAGCAGCCTTACTGACAGGGGAGGCTACGAGCAGTACTTC.

The gene calls are TRBV5-1 and TRBJ2-1; 7 positions match TRBD2. This CDR3 is 13 amino acids long. Germline V gene data show CDR1 as SGHRS and CDR2 as YFSETQ. The V and J ends lost 6 bases and 12 bases, in that order; junction bases with no gene match: 12. CDR3 sequence (DNA): TGCGCCAGCACGGGGGAGGGCTATATATCGCAGTTCTTC. As protein: CASTGEGYISQFF.

V and J are TRBV5-1 and TRBJ1-5; tentatively, D is TRBD1 (6 bases). Germline lookup yields CDR1 SGHRS and CDR2 YFSETQ. The CDR3 has 15 amino acids. The ends were cut back, 0 bases at V and 4 bases at J, with 11 bases in the middle. The CDR3 bases are TGCGCCAGCAGCTTGGAGTCAGGGGATAATCAGCCCCAGCATTTT. Translation: CASSLESGDNQPQHF.

A remark on this clone: In the same sample, other DNA sequences code for this CDR3. V usage is TRBV9 and J usage is TRBJ2-1; no firm D call. The ends were cut back, 0 bases at V and 2 bases at J, with 9 bases in the middle. Germline-derived CDR1 and CDR2 are SGDLS and YYNGEE. The length of the CDR3 is 15 residues. CDR3 nucleotide sequence: TGTGCCAGCAGCGTAGGGGGAAACACCTACAATGAGCAGTTCTTC. Translated, it gives CASSVGGNTYNEQFF.

This chain connects TRBV7-9 to TRBJ2-3, with 8 bases aligning to TRBD2. V was pared by 2 bases and J by 2 bases, with 3 bases of the junction left unmatched. This CDR3 has 15 amino acids. From germline, CDR1 is SEHNR and CDR2 FQNEAQ (reference sequence). CDR3: CASSLNSGTTDTQYF. DNA for the CDR3: TGTGCCAGCAGCTTAAATAGCGGGACCACAGATACGCAGTATTTT. Together with reference TRBV7-9 and TRBJ2-3, the CDR3 gives the full variable domain: DTGVSQNPRHKITKRGQNVTFRCDPISEHNRLYWYRQTLGQGPEFLTYFQNEAQLEKSRLLSDRFSAERPKGSFSTLEIQRTEQGDSAMYLCASSLNSGTTDTQYFGPGTRLTVL.

This chain uses TRBV7-9 with TRBJ1-5; TRBD1 might be the D (6 bases). Trimming left V 8 bases short and J 2 bases short, with 16 bases between. The CDR3 is 15 residues long. Germline V gene data show CDR1 as SEHNR and CDR2 as FQNEAQ (reference sequence). CDR3 loop: CASSEVTGGNQPQHF. In DNA, the CDR3 is TGTGCCAGCTCCGAGGTGACAGGCGGCAATCAGCCCCAGCATTTT.

The rearrangement links TRBV3-1 (or the pseudogene TRBV3-2) to TRBJ2-1, with D unclear. This CDR3 region has 13 residues. Trimming stripped 1 base from V and 7 bases from J, with 8 bases between. CDR1 is LGHDT and CDR2 is YNNKEL in the germline V gene (reference sequence). Written as DNA, the CDR3 is TGTGCCAGCAGCCAAGCACTGAGTAATGAGCAGTTCTTC. Translating it yields CASSQALSNEQFF.

This sequence joins TRBV6-5 and TRBJ2-5; no clear D gene. V lost 0 bases and J lost 2, with 13 bases in between. Germline V gene sequence: CDR1 MNHEY, CDR2 SVGAGI. The CDR3 loop spans 16 amino acids. The CDR3 sequence is CASSYSNFPTQETQYF. The CDR3 bases are TGTGCCAGCAGTTACTCGAATTTTCCGACGCAAGAGACCCAGTACTTC.

The sample holds one count of this clone. The gene calls are TRBV5-1 and TRBJ1-4; D gene uncertain. The CDR3 length is 14 residues. Germline V gene data show CDR1 as SGHRS and CDR2 as YFSETQ. V was trimmed by 7 bases and J by 2 bases, leaving 12 bases between them. The CDR3 region is CASRPQITNEKLFF. The CDR3 DNA reads as TGCGCCAGCCGACCTCAGATCACTAATGAAAAACTGTTTTTT.

The chain combines TRBV18 with TRBJ1-1; D may be TRBD1 (5 bases). The germline V gene has CDR1 KGHSH and CDR2 LQKENI. V was shortened by 8 bases and J by 1 base, with 11 bases between the two germline ends. The CDR3 consists of 13 residues. CDR3 in DNA: TGTGCCAGCCGCGGGACGGAGAACACTGAAGCTTTCTTT. As protein: CASRGTENTEAFF.

This chain connects TRBV7-8 to TRBJ1-1; no clear D gene. Germline assignment: CDR1 SGHVS and CDR2 FQNEAQ. The CDR3 spans 14 residues. V was cut by 5 bases and J by 1 base, with 11 bases left in between. The CDR3 DNA follows: TGTGCCAGCAGCCTAAATCTAGGGAACACTGAAGCTTTCTTT. This sequence encodes CASSLNLGNTEAFF.

A remark on this clone: At one boundary the junction diverges from the germline segment, which might be a read error. The J gene is TRBJ1-1, the V gene TRBV3-1 (or the pseudogene TRBV3-2), with unresolved D. The CDR3 has 14 amino acids. The germline V gene has CDR1 LGHDT and CDR2 YNNKEL (reference sequence). The CDR3 spells CASNQAPFNTEAFF. The CDR3, as DNA: TGTGCCAGCAACCAAGCCCCCTTTAACACTGAAGCTTTCTTT.